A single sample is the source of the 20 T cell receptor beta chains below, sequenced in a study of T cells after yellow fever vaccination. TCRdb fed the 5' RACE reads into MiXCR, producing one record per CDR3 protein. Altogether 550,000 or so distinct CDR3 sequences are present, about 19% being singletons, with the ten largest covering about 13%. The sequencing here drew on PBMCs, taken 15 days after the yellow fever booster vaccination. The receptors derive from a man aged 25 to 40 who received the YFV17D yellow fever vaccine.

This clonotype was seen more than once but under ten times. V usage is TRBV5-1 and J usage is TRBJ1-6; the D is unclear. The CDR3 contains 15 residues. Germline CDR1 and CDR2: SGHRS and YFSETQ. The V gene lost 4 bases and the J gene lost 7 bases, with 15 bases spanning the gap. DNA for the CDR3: TGCGCCAGCAGCCCTGACACGGGCCACAATTCACCCCTCCACTTT. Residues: CASSPDTGHNSPLHF.

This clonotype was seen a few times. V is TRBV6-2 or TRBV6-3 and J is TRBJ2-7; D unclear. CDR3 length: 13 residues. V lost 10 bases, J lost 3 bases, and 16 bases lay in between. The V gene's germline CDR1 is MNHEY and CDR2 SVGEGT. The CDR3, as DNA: TGTGCCACGTCGTCTCCCATAAACTACGAGCAGTACTTC. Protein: CATSSPINYEQYF.

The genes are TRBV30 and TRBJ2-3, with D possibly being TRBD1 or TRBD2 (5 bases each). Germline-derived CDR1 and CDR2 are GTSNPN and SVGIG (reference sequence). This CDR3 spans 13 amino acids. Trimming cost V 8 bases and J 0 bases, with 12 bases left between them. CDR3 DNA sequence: TGTGCCGGGGGTTTGAGGAGCACAGATACGCAGTATTTT. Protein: CAGGLRSTDTQYF. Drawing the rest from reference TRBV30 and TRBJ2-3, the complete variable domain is SQTIHQWPATLVQPVGSPLSLECTVEGTSNPNLYWYRQAAGRGLQLLFYSVGIGQISSEVPQNLSASRPQDRQFILSSKKLLLSDSGFYLCAGGLRSTDTQYFGPGTRLTVL.

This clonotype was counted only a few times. The CDR3 nucleotides read TGCGCCAGCAGTGCTCTATCCTACAATGAGCAGTTCTTC. Encoded protein: CASSALSYNEQFF. The genes are TRBV5-1 and TRBJ2-1; no definite D call. The V gene lost 5 bases and the J gene lost 1 base, with 7 bases spanning the gap. The CDR3 runs 13 residues. In germline, CDR1 is SGHRS, CDR2 YFSETQ.

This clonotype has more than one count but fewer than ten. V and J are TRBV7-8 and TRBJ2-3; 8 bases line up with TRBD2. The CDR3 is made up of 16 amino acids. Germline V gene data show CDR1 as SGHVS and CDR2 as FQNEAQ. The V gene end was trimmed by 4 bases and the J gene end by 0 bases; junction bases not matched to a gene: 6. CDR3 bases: TGTGCCAGCAGCTCACTAGCGGTGCCTAGCACAGATACGCAGTATTTT. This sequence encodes CASSSLAVPSTDTQYF.

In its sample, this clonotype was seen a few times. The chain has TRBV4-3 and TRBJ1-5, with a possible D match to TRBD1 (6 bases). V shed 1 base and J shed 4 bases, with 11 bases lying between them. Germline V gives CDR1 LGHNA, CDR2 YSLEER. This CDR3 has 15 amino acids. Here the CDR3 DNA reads TGCGCCAGCAGCCAAGGCAGCAGGGGTAATCAGCCCCAGCATTTT. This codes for CASSQGSRGNQPQHF.

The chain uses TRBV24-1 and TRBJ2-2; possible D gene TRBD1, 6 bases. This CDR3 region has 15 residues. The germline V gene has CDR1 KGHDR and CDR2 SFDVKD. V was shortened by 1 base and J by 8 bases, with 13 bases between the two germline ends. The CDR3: CATSDLGQGSGELFF. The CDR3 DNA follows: TGTGCCACCAGTGATTTAGGGCAGGGGTCAGGGGAGCTGTTTTTT.

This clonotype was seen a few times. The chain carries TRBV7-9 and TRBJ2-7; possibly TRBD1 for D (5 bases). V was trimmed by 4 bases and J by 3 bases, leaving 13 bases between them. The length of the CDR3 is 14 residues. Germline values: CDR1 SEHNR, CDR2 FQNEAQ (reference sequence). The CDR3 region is CASSSYRNLYEQYF. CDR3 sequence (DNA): TGTGCCAGCAGCTCCTACAGGAACCTCTACGAGCAGTACTTC.

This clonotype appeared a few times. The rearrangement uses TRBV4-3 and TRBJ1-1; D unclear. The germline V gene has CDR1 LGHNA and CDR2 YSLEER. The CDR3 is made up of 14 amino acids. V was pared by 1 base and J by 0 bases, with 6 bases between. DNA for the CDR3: TGCGCCAGCAGCCAAGCGGGCCTGAACACTGAAGCTTTCTTT. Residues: CASSQAGLNTEAFF.

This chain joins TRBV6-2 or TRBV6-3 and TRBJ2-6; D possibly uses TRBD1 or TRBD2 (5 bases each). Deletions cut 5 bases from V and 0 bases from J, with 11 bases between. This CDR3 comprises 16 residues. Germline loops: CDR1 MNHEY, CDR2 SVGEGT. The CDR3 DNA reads TGTGCCAGCAGTGGGGAGACAGACTCTGGGGCCAACGTCCTGACTTTC. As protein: CASSGETDSGANVLTF.

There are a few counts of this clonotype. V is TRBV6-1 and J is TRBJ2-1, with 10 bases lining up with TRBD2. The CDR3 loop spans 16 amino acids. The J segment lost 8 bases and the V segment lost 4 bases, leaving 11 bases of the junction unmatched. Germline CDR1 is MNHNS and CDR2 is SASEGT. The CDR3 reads CASSGSTGLASDEQFF. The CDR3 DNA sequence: TGTGCCAGCAGTGGGTCCACGGGACTAGCGAGCGATGAGCAGTTCTTC.

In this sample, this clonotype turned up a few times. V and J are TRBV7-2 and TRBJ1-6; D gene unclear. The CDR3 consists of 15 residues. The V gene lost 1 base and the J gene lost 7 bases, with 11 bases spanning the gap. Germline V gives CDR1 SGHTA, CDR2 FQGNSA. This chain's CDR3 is CASSLDRRSNSPLHF. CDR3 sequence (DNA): TGTGCCAGCAGCTTAGATCGCAGGTCCAATTCACCCCTCCACTTT.

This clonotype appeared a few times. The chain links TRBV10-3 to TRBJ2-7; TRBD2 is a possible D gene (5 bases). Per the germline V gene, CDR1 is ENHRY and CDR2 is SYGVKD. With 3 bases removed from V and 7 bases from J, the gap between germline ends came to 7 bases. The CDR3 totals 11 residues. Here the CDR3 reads CAISETREQYF. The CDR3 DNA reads TGTGCCATCAGTGAAACTAGGGAGCAGTACTTC.

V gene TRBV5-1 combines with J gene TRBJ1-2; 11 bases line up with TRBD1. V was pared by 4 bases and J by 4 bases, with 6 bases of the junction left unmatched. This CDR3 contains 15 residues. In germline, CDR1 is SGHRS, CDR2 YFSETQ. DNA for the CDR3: TGCGCCAGCAGCACGGACAGGGGGCTTCCCTATGGCTACACCTTC. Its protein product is CASSTDRGLPYGYTF.

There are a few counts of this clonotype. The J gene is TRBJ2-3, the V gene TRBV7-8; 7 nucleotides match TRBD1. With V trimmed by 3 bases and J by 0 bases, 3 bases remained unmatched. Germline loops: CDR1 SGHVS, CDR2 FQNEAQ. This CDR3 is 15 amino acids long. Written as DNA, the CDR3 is TGTGCCAGCAGCTTGACAGGGATCAGCACAGATACGCAGTATTTT. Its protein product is CASSLTGISTDTQYF.

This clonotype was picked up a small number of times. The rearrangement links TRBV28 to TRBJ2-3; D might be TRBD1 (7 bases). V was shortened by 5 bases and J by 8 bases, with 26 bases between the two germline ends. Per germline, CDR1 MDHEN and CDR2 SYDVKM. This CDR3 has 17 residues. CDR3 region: CASSPRDRAQFGGTQYF. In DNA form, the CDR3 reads TGTGCCAGCAGTCCCAGAGACAGGGCCCAATTCGGGGGTACGCAGTATTTT.

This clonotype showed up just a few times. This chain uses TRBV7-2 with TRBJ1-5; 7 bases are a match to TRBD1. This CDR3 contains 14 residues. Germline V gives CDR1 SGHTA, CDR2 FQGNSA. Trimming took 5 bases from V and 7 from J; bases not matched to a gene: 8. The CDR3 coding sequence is TGTGCCAGCAGCCTCGACAGGGTTGGGCAGCCCCAGCATTTT. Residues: CASSLDRVGQPQHF. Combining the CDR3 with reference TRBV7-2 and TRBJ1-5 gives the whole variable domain GAGVSQSPSNKVTEKGKDVELRCDPISGHTALYWYRQSLGQGLEFLIYFQGNSAPDKSGLPSDRFSAERTGGSVSTLTIQRTQQEDSAVYLCASSLDRVGQPQHFGDGTRLSIL.

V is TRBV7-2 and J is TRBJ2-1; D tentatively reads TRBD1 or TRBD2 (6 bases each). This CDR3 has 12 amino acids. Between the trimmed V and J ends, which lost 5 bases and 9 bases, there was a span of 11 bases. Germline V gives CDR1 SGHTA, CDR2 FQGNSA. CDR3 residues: CASSQGGLEQFF. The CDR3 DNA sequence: TGTGCCAGCAGCCAAGGGGGGCTTGAGCAGTTCTTC.

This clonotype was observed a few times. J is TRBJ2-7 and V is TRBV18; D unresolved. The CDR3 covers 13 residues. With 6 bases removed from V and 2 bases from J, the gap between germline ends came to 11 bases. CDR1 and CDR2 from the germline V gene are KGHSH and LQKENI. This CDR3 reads CASSPDRAYEQYF. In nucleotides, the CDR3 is TGTGCCAGCTCCCCCGACCGAGCCTACGAGCAGTACTTC.

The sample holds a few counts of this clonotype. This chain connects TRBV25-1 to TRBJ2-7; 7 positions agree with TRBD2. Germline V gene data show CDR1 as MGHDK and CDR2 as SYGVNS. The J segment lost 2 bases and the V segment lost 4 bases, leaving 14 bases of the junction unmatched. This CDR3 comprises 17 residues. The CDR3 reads CASSAAGRWGGTYEQYF. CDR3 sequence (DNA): TGTGCCAGCAGTGCCGCGGGTCGATGGGGGGGGACCTACGAGCAGTACTTC.